This TCR beta chain was recorded in a study of control samples from healthy donors and cancer patients. Germline CDR1 reads SGHRS; CDR2 reads YFSETQ. V shed 5 bases and J 0 bases; nucleotides not matched to a gene: 6. The CDR3 totals 17 residues. This clone was observed a few times. The method was immunoSEQ multiplex PCR; TCRdb's version includes in-frame clones alone and lacks a portion of them. The sample contains some 90,000 clones, just over 90% of which appear only once. This chain connects TRBV5-1 to TRBJ2-1; 12 nucleotides line up with TRBD2. This TCR derives from a woman under 40 in good health. The source material was blood. CDR3 sequence (DNA): TGCGCCAGCAGTCAAAGGACTAGCGGGACCTCCTACAATGAGCAGTTCTTC. Translated, it gives CASSQRTSGTSYNEQFF.